This TCR beta chain was obtained from a study of blood T cell repertoires in COVID-19. Across the whole study: Italy, Spain and the United States were the sources of the convalescent and acute COVID-19 samples.

In its sample, this clone was seen many times. Participants' reported clinical history set cohort assignment. In the original workflow: Cell counts per sample came from amplifying reference gene primers. Assay: immunoSEQ multiplex PCR; the TCRdb copy retains only in-frame clones and omits some. That table supplies the V and J calls and clone size; D and trimming were determined from the DNA. The data show approximately 230,000 clones, about 93% seen once. V lost 4 bases, J lost 0 bases, and 9 bases stayed unmatched. This CDR3 is 17 amino acids long. The germline V gene has CDR1 LNHDA and CDR2 SQIVND (reference sequence).

This TCR came from a woman aged 18-29 years who had recovered from COVID-19. The rearrangement links TRBV19 to TRBJ1-2; TRBD1 matches 9 bases. The sequenced sample consisted of PBMCs or T cells enriched from blood (not recorded which). The CDR3 reads CASSTPGQGITNYGYTF. The CDR3 nucleotides read TGTGCCAGTAGTACCCCGGGACAGGGTATAACTAACTATGGCTACACCTTC.